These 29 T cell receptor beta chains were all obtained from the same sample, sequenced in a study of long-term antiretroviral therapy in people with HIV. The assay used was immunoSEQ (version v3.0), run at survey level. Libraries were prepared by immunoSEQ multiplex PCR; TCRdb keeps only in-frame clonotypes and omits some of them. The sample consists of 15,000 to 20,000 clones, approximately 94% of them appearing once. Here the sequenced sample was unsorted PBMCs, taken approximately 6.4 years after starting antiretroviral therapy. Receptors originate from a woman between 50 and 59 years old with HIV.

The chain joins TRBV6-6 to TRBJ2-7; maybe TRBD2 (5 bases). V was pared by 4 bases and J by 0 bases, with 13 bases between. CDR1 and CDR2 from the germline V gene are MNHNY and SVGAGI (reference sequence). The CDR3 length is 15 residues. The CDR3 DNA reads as TGTGCCAGCAGTTTTTCGTTAGGGAGCTCCTACGAGCAGTACTTC. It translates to CASSFSLGSSYEQYF.

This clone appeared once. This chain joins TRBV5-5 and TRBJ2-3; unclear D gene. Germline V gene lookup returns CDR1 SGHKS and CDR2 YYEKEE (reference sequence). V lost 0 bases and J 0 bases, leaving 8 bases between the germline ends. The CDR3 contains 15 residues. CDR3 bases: TGTGCCAGCAGCTTGGGACCGGGTAGCACAGATACGCAGTATTTT. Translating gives CASSLGPGSTDTQYF.

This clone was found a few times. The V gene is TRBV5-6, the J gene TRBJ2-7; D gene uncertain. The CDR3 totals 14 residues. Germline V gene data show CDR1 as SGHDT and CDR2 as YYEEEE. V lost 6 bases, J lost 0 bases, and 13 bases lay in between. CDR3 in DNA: TGTGCCAGCACTATGGGCGATAGCTCCTACGAGCAGTACTTC. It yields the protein CASTMGDSSYEQYF.

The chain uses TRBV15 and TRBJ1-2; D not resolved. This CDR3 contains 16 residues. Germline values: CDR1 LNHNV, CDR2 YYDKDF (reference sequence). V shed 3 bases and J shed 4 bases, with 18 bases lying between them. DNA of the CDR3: TGTGCCACCAGCAGGCTTACCCCAGGCCGGCTCTATGGCTACACCTTC. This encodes CATSRLTPGRLYGYTF.

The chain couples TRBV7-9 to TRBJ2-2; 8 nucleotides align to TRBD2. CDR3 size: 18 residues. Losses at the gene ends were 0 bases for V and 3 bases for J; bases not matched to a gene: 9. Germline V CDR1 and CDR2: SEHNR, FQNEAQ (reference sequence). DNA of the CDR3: TGTGCCAGCAGCTTAGCTCTCGCGGGACTAGGTGACACCGGGGAGCTGTTTTTT. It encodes CASSLALAGLGDTGELFF. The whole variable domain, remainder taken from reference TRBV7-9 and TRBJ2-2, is DTGVSQNPRHKITKRGQNVTFRCDPISEHNRLYWYRQTLGQGPEFLTYFQNEAQLEKSRLLSDRFSAERPKGSFSTLEIQRTEQGDSAMYLCASSLALAGLGDTGELFFGEGSRLTVL.

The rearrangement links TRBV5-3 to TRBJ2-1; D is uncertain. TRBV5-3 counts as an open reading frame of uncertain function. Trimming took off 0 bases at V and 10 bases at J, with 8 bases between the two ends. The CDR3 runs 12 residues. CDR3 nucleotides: TGTGCCAGAAGCTTGGTTCTAAAAGAGCAGTTCTTC. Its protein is CARSLVLKEQFF.

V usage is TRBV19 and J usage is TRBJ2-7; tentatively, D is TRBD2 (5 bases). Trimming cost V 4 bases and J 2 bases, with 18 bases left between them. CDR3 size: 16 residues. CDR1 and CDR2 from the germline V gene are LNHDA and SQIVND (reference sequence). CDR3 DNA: TGTGCCAGTAGTAGGATCCGGGAAAGTGGGCCCTACGAGCAGTACTTC. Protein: CASSRIRESGPYEQYF.

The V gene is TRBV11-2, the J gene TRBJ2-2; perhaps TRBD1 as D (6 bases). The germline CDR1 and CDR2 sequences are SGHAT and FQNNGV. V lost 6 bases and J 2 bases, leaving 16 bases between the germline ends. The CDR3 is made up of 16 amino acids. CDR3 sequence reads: CASSPGRGGNTGELFF. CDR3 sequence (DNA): TGTGCCAGCAGTCCCGGCCGAGGGGGAAACACCGGGGAGCTGTTTTTT.

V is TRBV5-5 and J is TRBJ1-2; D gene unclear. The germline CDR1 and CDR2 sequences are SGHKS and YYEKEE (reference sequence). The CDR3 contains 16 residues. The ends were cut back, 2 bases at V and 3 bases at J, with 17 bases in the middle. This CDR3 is CASSLSLVGIDYGYTF. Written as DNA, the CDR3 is TGTGCCAGCAGCTTATCTCTCGTGGGAATTGACTATGGCTACACCTTC.

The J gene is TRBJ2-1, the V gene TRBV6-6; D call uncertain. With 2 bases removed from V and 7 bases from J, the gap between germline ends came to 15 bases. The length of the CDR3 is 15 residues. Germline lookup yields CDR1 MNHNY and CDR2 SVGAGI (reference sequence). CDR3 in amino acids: CASSYAHQSANEQFF. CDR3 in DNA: TGTGCCAGCAGTTACGCCCACCAATCGGCTAATGAGCAGTTCTTC.

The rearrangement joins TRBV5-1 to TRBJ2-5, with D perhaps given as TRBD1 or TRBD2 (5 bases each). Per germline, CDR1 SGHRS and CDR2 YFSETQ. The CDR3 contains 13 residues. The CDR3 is CGVGLGPQETQYF. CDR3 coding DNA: TGCGGAGTTGGTTTGGGACCTCAAGAGACCCAGTACTTC.

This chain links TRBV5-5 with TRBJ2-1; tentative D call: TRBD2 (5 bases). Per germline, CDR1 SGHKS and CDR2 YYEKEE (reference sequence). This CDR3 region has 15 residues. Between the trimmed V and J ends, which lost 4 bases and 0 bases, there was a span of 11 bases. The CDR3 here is CASSLLGDSYNEQFF. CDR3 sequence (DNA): TGTGCCAGCAGCCTACTAGGCGACTCCTACAATGAGCAGTTCTTC. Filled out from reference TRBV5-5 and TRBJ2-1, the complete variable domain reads DAGVTQSPTHLIKTRGQQVTLRCSPISGHKSVSWYQQVLGQGPQFIFQYYEKEERGRGNFPDRFSARQFPNYSSELNVNALLLGDSALYLCASSLLGDSYNEQFFGPGTRLTVL.

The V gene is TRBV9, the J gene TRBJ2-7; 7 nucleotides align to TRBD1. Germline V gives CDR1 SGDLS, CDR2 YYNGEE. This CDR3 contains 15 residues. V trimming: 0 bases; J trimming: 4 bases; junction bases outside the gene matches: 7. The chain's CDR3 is CASSVVSDRFYEQYF. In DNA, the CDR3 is TGTGCCAGCAGCGTAGTCTCGGACAGGTTTTACGAGCAGTACTTC.

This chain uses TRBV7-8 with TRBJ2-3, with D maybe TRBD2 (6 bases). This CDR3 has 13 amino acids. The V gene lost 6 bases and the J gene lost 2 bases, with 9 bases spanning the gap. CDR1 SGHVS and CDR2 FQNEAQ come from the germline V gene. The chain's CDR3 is CASSSGNTDTQYF. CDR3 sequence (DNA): TGTGCCAGCAGTAGCGGAAACACAGATACGCAGTATTTT.

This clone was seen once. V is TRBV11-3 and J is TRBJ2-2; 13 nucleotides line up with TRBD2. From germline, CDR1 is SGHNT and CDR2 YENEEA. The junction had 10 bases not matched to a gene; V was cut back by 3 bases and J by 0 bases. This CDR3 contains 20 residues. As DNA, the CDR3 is TGTGCCAGCAGCTTTCTCACCCCCGGGACTAGCGGGACGAACACCGGGGAGCTGTTTTTT. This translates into CASSFLTPGTSGTNTGELFF.

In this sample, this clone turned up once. CDR3 in amino acids: CSVEDPRVNLDTQYF. CDR3 coding DNA: TGCAGCGTTGAAGATCCCAGGGTGAACTTGGATACGCAGTATTTT. This chain links TRBV29-1 with TRBJ2-3, with D tentatively TRBD1 (5 bases). Trimming left V 0 bases short and J 6 bases short, with 16 bases between. CDR1 and CDR2 (germline): SQVTM, ANQGSEA. The CDR3 spans 15 residues.

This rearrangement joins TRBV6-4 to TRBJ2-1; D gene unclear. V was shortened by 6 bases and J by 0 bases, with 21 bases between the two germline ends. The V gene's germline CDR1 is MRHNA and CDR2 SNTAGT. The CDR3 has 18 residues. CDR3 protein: CASSRYSVKESSYNEQFF. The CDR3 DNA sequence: TGTGCCAGCAGCCGCTATTCCGTAAAGGAAAGCTCCTACAATGAGCAGTTCTTC.

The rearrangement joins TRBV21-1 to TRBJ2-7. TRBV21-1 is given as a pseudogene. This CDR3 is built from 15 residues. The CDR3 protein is CASSNRAGPRYEQYF. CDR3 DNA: TGTGCCAGCAGCAATCGTGCCGGGCCAAGATACGAGCAGTACTTC.

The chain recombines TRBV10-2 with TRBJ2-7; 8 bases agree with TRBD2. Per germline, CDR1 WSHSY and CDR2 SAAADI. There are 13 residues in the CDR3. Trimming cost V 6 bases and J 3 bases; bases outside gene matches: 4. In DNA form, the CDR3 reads TGCGCCAGCAGGAAACTAGCGGACTACGAGCAGTACTTC. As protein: CASRKLADYEQYF.

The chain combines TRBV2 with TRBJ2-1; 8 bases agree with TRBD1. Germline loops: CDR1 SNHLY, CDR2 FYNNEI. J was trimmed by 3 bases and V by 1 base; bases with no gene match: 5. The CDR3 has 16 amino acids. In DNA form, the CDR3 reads TGTGCCAGCAGTGAAGTCGACAGGGGAATCTACAATGAGCAGTTCTTC. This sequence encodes CASSEVDRGIYNEQFF.

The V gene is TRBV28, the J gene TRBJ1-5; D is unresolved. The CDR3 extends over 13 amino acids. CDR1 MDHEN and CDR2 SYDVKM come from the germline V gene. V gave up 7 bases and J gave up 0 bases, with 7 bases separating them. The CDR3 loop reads CASNRDSNQPQHF. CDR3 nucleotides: TGTGCCAGCAATAGGGATAGCAATCAGCCCCAGCATTTT.

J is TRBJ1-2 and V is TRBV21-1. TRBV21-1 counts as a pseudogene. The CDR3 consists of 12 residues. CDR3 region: CASSTPLWGYTF. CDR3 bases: TGTGCCAGCAGCACCCCGCTTTGGGGCTACACCTTC.

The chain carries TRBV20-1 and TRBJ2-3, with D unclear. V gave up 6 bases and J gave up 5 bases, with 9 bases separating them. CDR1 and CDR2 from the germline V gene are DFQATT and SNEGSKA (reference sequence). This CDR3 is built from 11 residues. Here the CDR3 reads CSARSGDTQYF. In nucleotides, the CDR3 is TGCAGTGCAAGATCGGGAGATACGCAGTATTTT.

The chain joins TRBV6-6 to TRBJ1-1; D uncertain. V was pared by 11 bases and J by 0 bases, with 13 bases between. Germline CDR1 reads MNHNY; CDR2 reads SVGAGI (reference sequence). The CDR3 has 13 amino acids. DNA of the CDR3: TGTGCCTCCTATCGAGGGATGAACACTGAAGCTTTCTTT. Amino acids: CASYRGMNTEAFF.

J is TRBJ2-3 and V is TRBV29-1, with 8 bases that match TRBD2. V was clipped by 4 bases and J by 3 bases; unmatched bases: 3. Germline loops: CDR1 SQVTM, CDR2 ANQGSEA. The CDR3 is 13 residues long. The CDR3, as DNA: TGCAGCGTTGTTCAGCGGGAGACAGATACGCAGTATTTT. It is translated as CSVVQRETDTQYF.

DNA of the CDR3: TGTGCCATCAGTGAGTCTAGGGCAGGGCCTCAGCCCCAGCATTTT. Protein: CAISESRAGPQPQHF. V is TRBV10-3 and J is TRBJ1-5; D is possibly TRBD1 (5 bases). Trimming removed 0 bases at V and 6 bases at J, with 12 bases between. There are 15 residues in the CDR3. The germline V gene has CDR1 ENHRY and CDR2 SYGVKD.

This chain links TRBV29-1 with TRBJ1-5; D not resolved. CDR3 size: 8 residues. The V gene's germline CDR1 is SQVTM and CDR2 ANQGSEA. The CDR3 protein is CRPQPQHF. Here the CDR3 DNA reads TGCAGACCTCAGCCCCAGCATTTT.

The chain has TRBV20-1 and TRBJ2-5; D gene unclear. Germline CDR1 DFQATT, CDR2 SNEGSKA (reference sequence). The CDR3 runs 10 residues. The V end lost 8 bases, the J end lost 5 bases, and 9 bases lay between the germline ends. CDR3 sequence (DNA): TGCAGTTTTGGCGTCGAGACCCAGTACTTC. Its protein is CSFGVETQYF.

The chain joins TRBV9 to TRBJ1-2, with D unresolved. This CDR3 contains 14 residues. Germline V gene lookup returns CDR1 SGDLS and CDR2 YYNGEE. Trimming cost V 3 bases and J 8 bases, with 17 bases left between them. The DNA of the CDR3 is TGTGCCAGCAGCGCCCCCTTAGGAGGGCCCGGCTACACCTTC. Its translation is CASSAPLGGPGYTF.